This T cell receptor beta chain was sequenced for a study of shared clonotypes between healthy human individuals. The CDR3 length is 20 residues. CDR1 is SGHVS and CDR2 is FQNEAQ in the germline V gene. V was pared by 7 bases and J by 1 base, with 18 bases of the junction left unmatched. Remarks on this clone: What it binds is unknown.

The study, taken as a whole, reports: Donor scarcity curtailed the genetic and exposure-history diversity represented herein. Sharing across a handful of donors was seen in approximately 5.2% of naive CD4 clonotypes.

Only Caucasian adults living in Nashville, Tennessee served as donors. Here immunoSEQ multiplex PCR was the method, and the copy in TCRdb shows in-frame clones only, minus some. The profile shows about 2.3 million clones, roughly 92% of them singletons. The specimen was naive CD4+ T cells from PBMCs. Subset meaning: CD45RA+ positively selected. The sequence derives from a man between 18 and 29 years old in good health. Some clones in this sample may be carry-over from other donors' samples. This chain uses TRBV7-8 with TRBJ2-4; 11 nucleotides align to TRBD2. In nucleotides, the CDR3 is TGTGCCAGCACCACCCTAGCGGGAGGAAGAATTGTCCTGGCCAAAAACATTCAGTACTTC. It codes for CASTTLAGGRIVLAKNIQYF.